Shown below are 28 T cell receptor beta chains from a single sample sequenced in a study of read filtering for tumor transcriptome and immune sequencing (dated by TCRdb to about 2020). Reads for this sample came from an Illumina HiSeq 4000. TCR libraries were built from approximately 400 ng RNA with the Immunoverse kit, using molecular barcoded adaptors covering alpha/delta and beta/gamma chains. TCRdb redid the processing of the public reads, applying fastp at Q25 and MiXCR, and retained in-frame beta chains. Merged by CDR3 protein, the rows form single entries marked with the most common genes and DNA. For this sample the table gives around 41,000 distinct CDR3 sequences, of which about 10% were detected only once. The leading ten clones occupy approximately 30% of the sample. The sample taken for sequencing was a population of CD138-negative cells sorted from bone marrow. The cell subset or site label on this specimen signifies: bone marrow mononuclear cells depleted of CD138+ plasma/myeloma cells by negative magnetic selection. The receptors come from a donor older than 35 with multiple myeloma.

This clonotype showed up many times. The V call is TRBV18, the J call TRBJ1-4; 7 bases line up with TRBD1. Germline V lookup: CDR1 KGHSH, CDR2 LQKENI. CDR3 size: 14 residues. Germline trimming cut 3 bases from V and 4 bases from J; bases unmatched to any gene: 2. In DNA form, the CDR3 reads TGTGCCAGCTCACCCGGACAGGTTAATGAAAAACTGTTTTTT. It is translated as CASSPGQVNEKLFF. Full variable domain (outside the CDR3, taken from reference TRBV18 and TRBJ1-4): NAGVMQNPRHLVRRRGQEARLRCSPMKGHSHVYWYRQLPEEGLKFMVYLQKENIIDESGMPKERFSAEFPKEGPSILRIQQVVRGDSAAYFCASSPGQVNEKLFFGSGTQLSVL.

Many counts were recorded for this clonotype. The chain employs TRBV28 and TRBJ2-6, with D perhaps TRBD2 (6 bases). CDR1 and CDR2 from the germline V gene are MDHEN and SYDVKM. This CDR3 spans 13 amino acids. V was shortened by 11 bases and J by 1 base, with 9 bases between the two germline ends. This chain's CDR3 is CAGGKSGANVLTF. In DNA form, the CDR3 reads TGTGCCGGCGGGAAGTCTGGGGCCAACGTCCTGACTTTC.

The chain uses TRBV20-1 and TRBJ2-1; maybe TRBD1 (8 bases). CDR3 length: 14 residues. Germline V gene lookup returns CDR1 DFQATT and CDR2 SNEGSKA (reference sequence). V lost 6 bases and J lost 9, with 21 bases in between. As DNA, the CDR3 is TGCAGTGCCACAGCGGGACAGGTGTTAGGTGAGCAGTTCTTC. Its translation: CSATAGQVLGEQFF.

The table lists this clonotype with many counts. The rearrangement joins TRBV4-1 to TRBJ2-3; D is uncertain. CDR3 length equals 15 residues. Looked up from germline, CDR1 is MGHRA and CDR2 is YSYEKL. Trimming removed 0 bases from V and 1 base from J, with 8 bases in between. CDR3 residues: CASSQDQHRTDTQYF. The CDR3 bases are TGCGCCAGCAGCCAAGATCAACACCGCACAGATACGCAGTATTTT.

This clonotype was seen many times. The rearrangement joins TRBV24-1 to TRBJ2-5; 7 bases fit TRBD2. V trimming: 3 bases; J trimming: 3 bases; junction bases outside the gene matches: 6. CDR1 is KGHDR and CDR2 is SFDVKD in the germline V gene. The CDR3 contains 15 residues. The CDR3 loop reads CATSDAAAGEETQYF. Here the CDR3 DNA reads TGTGCCACCAGTGATGCCGCGGCGGGGGAAGAGACCCAGTACTTC.

This clonotype occurred many times. Written as DNA, the CDR3 is TGTGCCAGCAGCTTTAACTTTGGACTCCTCTACGAGCAGTACTTC. Its protein product is CASSFNFGLLYEQYF. The V gene is TRBV7-6, the J gene TRBJ2-7; the D gene is possibly TRBD2 (5 bases). The CDR3 is made up of 15 amino acids. V shed 3 bases and J shed 3 bases, with 15 bases lying between them. Germline V CDR1 and CDR2: SGHVS, FNYEAQ.

Ten or more counts support this clonotype. This chain connects TRBV4-1 to TRBJ1-5; no clear D gene. Trimming pared 4 bases from V and 3 bases from J, leaving 7 bases between. The CDR3 runs to 13 residues. Germline V gene sequence: CDR1 MGHRA, CDR2 YSYEKL. The CDR3 protein is CASSPQPNQPQHF. As DNA, the CDR3 is TGCGCCAGCAGCCCTCAGCCCAATCAGCCCCAGCATTTT.

As concerns this clonotype: A much larger clone differs from this one at a single base, so this may be a read error. The chain links TRBV20-1 to TRBJ1-5, with 7 bases fitting TRBD1. CDR1 and CDR2 (germline): DFQATT, SNEGSKA (reference sequence). The V gene end was trimmed by 3 bases and the J gene end by 5 bases; junction bases not matched to a gene: 13. The length of the CDR3 is 16 residues. CDR3 protein: CSASPRQGVFYQPQHF. The CDR3 DNA reads TGCAGTGCTAGTCCTCGCCAGGGGGTCTTTTATCAGCCCCAGCATTTT.

This clonotype was recorded at least ten times. The chain recombines TRBV7-2 with TRBJ2-3; 9 bases fit TRBD1. The length of the CDR3 is 15 residues. V shed 1 base and J 4 bases; nucleotides not matched to a gene: 3. Germline V lookup: CDR1 SGHTA, CDR2 FQGNSA. The CDR3 DNA follows: TGTGCCAGCAGCTTAGGGACAGGGGTGTCAGATACGCAGTATTTT. Amino acids: CASSLGTGVSDTQYF.

This clonotype showed up many times. The chain couples TRBV6-6 to TRBJ2-3; D is ambiguous. The germline gives CDR1 MNHNY, CDR2 SVGAGI (reference sequence). The CDR3 spans 13 residues. V shed 4 bases and J shed 4 bases, with 9 bases lying between them. Here the CDR3 DNA reads TGTGCCAGCAGTTCCCTAGGAGCAGATACGCAGTATTTT. Its protein is CASSSLGADTQYF.

Many counts were recorded for this clonotype. The V gene is TRBV19, the J gene TRBJ2-2; D remains ambiguous. The CDR3 is 13 residues long. Trimming removed 3 bases from V and 5 bases from J, with 7 bases in between. Germline CDR1 reads LNHDA; CDR2 reads SQIVND (reference sequence). The chain's CDR3 is CASSILGTGELFF. The CDR3 nucleotides are TGTGCCAGTAGTATCCTAGGAACCGGGGAGCTGTTTTTT.

This clonotype was detected ten times or more. The chain carries TRBV20-1 and TRBJ1-5, with 8 nucleotides matching TRBD1. CDR1 is DFQATT, CDR2 SNEGSKA, per germline (reference sequence). The trim removed 3 bases at V and 5 bases at J, leaving 6 bases unmatched. This CDR3 has 14 residues. The CDR3 DNA is TGCAGTGCTAGGGGACAGGCTGGGTATCAGCCCCAGCATTTT. It codes for CSARGQAGYQPQHF.

This clonotype came up once. Compared with germline, one end of the junction differs, possibly owing to a read error. The chain uses TRBV20-1 and TRBJ2-7; D is ambiguous. The CDR3 runs 13 residues. Germline loops: CDR1 DFQATT, CDR2 SNEGSKA (reference sequence). This CDR3 is CRAREPARDEQYF. DNA for the CDR3: TGCAGGGCTAGAGAGCCGGCCCGGGACGAGCAGTACTTC.

This clonotype was seen repeatedly, ten times or more. The gene calls are TRBV20-1 and TRBJ2-7; D gene uncertain. The CDR3 is 12 residues long. V gave up 4 bases and J gave up 7 bases, with 14 bases separating them. The germline gives CDR1 DFQATT, CDR2 SNEGSKA (reference sequence). The CDR3 nucleotides are TGCAGTGCTACAGTGTCAGAACAGGAGCAGTACTTC. This sequence encodes CSATVSEQEQYF.

At least ten counts were recorded for this clonotype. This chain uses TRBV7-9 with TRBJ2-5, with D possibly being TRBD2 (6 bases). Germline CDR1 reads SEHNR; CDR2 reads FQNEAQ (reference sequence). The ends were cut back, 5 bases at V and 7 bases at J, with 20 bases in the middle. The CDR3 is 15 amino acids. Written as DNA, the CDR3 is TGTGCCAGCAGCCCCAAAGGATTCGGGGGACGGACCCAGTACTTC. Translating it yields CASSPKGFGGRTQYF.

Notes on this clonotype: The germline gene is not matched at one end of the junction; a read error may be the cause. The V gene is TRBV7-9, the J gene TRBJ2-5; D is unresolved. The CDR3 consists of 15 residues. The germline V gene encodes CDR1 SEHNR and CDR2 FQNEAQ (reference sequence). CDR3 amino acids: CASSHTHPDDETQYF. Here the CDR3 DNA reads TGCGCCAGCAGTCATACCCATCCAGACGATGAGACCCAGTACTTC.

This clonotype was detected ten times or more. This chain uses TRBV2 with TRBJ2-6; the D gene is possibly TRBD1 (6 bases). CDR3 size: 12 residues. The V gene's germline CDR1 is SNHLY and CDR2 FYNNEI. The V and J ends lost 8 bases and 10 bases respectively, with 12 bases between them. CDR3 in amino acids: CASGGQGNVLTF. The CDR3 nucleotides read TGTGCCAGCGGGGGACAAGGAAACGTCCTGACTTTC.

This clonotype was seen repeatedly, ten times or more. The chain is built from TRBV7-9 and TRBJ2-3; D is undetermined. V dropped 6 bases and J dropped 0 bases, with 13 bases sitting between them. The CDR3 contains 15 residues. CDR1 SEHNR and CDR2 FQNEAQ come from the germline V gene (reference sequence). The CDR3 nucleotides are TGTGCCAGCAGTACTACACCCTTGAGCACAGATACGCAGTATTTT. As protein: CASSTTPLSTDTQYF. The whole variable domain, filled in from reference TRBV7-9 and TRBJ2-3, reads DTGVSQNPRHKITKRGQNVTFRCDPISEHNRLYWYRQTLGQGPEFLTYFQNEAQLEKSRLLSDRFSAERPKGSFSTLEIQRTEQGDSAMYLCASSTTPLSTDTQYFGPGTRLTVL.

This clonotype was recorded many times. J is TRBJ2-7 and V is TRBV10-3; no clear D. Germline CDR1 is ENHRY and CDR2 is SYGVKD. The length of the CDR3 is 11 residues. Trimming removed 10 bases from V and 0 bases from J, with 7 bases in between. The CDR3 DNA follows: TGTGCCACCCTGAGCTCCTACGAGCAGTACTTC. It encodes CATLSSYEQYF.

This clonotype was detected many times. This chain connects TRBV6-4 to TRBJ2-1; 7 positions agree with TRBD1. The CDR3 totals 15 residues. Germline V gene sequence: CDR1 MRHNA, CDR2 SNTAGT. The V and J ends lost 4 bases and 8 bases, in that order; junction bases with no gene match: 11. This chain's CDR3 is CASSGSRTGADEQFF. Here the CDR3 DNA reads TGTGCCAGCAGTGGCTCCCGGACAGGAGCGGATGAGCAGTTCTTC.

Ten or more counts support this clonotype. The CDR3 DNA reads as TGCAGCGTTGAAAAGGGGGGCACTGAAGCTTTCTTT. It yields the protein CSVEKGGTEAFF. The V call is TRBV29-1, the J call TRBJ1-1, with TRBD1 as a possible D gene (6 bases). Trimming stripped 2 bases from V and 4 bases from J, with 8 bases between. The germline V gene encodes CDR1 SQVTM and CDR2 ANQGSEA. The CDR3 sequence is 12 residues long.

This clonotype was counted a few times. The chain recombines TRBV6-1 with TRBJ2-1, with 12 nucleotides matching TRBD1. Germline-derived CDR1 and CDR2 are MNHNS and SASEGT. Unmatched junction bases numbered 5, after V lost 6 bases and J lost 5 bases. The CDR3 extends over 15 amino acids. CDR3 DNA: TGTGCCAGCAGCCACCGGGACAGGGGGCACAATGAGCAGTTCTTC. Translating it yields CASSHRDRGHNEQFF.

This clonotype qualifies as medium-sized. The chain uses TRBV19 and TRBJ2-1; 15 bases line up with TRBD2. This CDR3 spans 18 amino acids. V lost 7 bases and J lost 0; bases outside the gene matches: 7. Germline lookup yields CDR1 LNHDA and CDR2 SQIVND (reference sequence). The CDR3 region is CASTRGLAGGLSYNEQFF. CDR3 sequence (DNA): TGTGCCAGTACCAGGGGACTAGCGGGGGGACTCTCCTACAATGAGCAGTTCTTC.

In its sample, this clonotype was seen many times. The V gene is TRBV3-1, the J gene TRBJ2-1; D gene ambiguous. The germline V gene encodes CDR1 LGHDT and CDR2 YNNKEL (reference sequence). Trimming removed 1 base from V and 7 bases from J, with 20 bases in between. This CDR3 has 17 amino acids. The DNA for the CDR3 is TGTGCCAGCAGCCAAGGCACGGCGTCTTTTACTGGGAATGAGCAGTTCTTC. Its protein is CASSQGTASFTGNEQFF.

The V call is TRBV20-1, the J call TRBJ2-3; no definite D call. The CDR3 runs to 13 residues. Germline lookup yields CDR1 DFQATT and CDR2 SNEGSKA (reference sequence). V lost 6 bases, J lost 4 bases, and 14 bases lay in between. The chain's CDR3 is CSALGLAADTQYF. The CDR3 region has the DNA TGCAGTGCCTTGGGCCTTGCCGCAGATACGCAGTATTTT.

This clonotype was picked up a small number of times. It may be a read error: a sequence one base away is much more abundant. V and J are TRBV6-1 and TRBJ2-1; no firm D call. The CDR3 spans 12 residues. CDR1 and CDR2 from the germline V gene are MNHNS and SASEGT. CDR3 DNA sequence: TGTGCCGGCAGTGAAGGACCTTCCCAACAGTTCTTC. Translation: CAGSEGPSQQFF.

Concerning this clonotype: The junction does not match germline at one end; this may be a read error. The chain has TRBV13 and TRBJ1-2, with a tentative D call TRBD1 (6 bases). CDR1 PRHDT and CDR2 FYEKMQ come from the germline V gene (reference sequence). The CDR3 extends over 14 amino acids. CDR3 nucleotide sequence: TGTGCCGGCAGCCAGGACAGCCCTAACTATGGCTACACCTTC. This translates into CAGSQDSPNYGYTF.

Ten or more counts support this clonotype. The chain combines TRBV20-1 with TRBJ2-1; no definite D call. Deletions cut 0 bases from V and 8 bases from J, with 2 bases between. Germline V gene sequence: CDR1 DFQATT, CDR2 SNEGSKA (reference sequence). The CDR3 runs to 10 residues. CDR3 sequence (DNA): TGCAGTGCTAGAGAACATGAGCAGTTCTTC. Amino acid sequence: CSAREHEQFF.